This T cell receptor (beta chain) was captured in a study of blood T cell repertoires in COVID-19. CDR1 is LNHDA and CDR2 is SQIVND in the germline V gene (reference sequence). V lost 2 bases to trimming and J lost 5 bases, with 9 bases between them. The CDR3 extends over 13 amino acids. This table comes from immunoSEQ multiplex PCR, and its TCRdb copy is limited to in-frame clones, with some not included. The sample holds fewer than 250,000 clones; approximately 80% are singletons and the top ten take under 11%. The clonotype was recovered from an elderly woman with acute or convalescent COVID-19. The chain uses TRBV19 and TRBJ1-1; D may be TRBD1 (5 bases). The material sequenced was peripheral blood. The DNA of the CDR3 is TGTGCCAGTAGTATAACGGGGGAAACTGAAGCTTTCTTT. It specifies CASSITGETEAFF.